Given below is one TCR beta chain in context. What it binds is not known. Germline V gene lookup returns CDR1 SEHNR and CDR2 FQNEAQ (reference sequence). CDR3 length: 15 residues. V was cut by 5 bases and J by 9 bases, with 22 bases left in between. Both 60 Vbeta primers and 13 Jbeta primers went into the PCR. The table came from immunoSEQ multiplex PCR; TCRdb's copy has only in-frame clones and leaves some out. The profile shows some 140,000 clones, around 77% of them singletons. The sample is drawn from a study of cytomegalovirus exposure and HLA in healthy donors. Study background: As an earlier analysis found, around 190 million T cells yielded 90 million to 140 million unique TCR beta sequences. General study points: Clonal expansion was found to be greater in HLA-associated TCR beta chains than in equally common others in a later analysis. Accounts indicate the classifier identified cytomegalovirus status with strong specificity and sensitivity. Associated with cytomegalovirus, according to the listing, were 150 to 200 TCR beta chains.

The chain links TRBV7-9 to TRBJ2-5; no clear D gene. The sample taken for sequencing was PBMCs. The source is a young man in good health and CMV-seronegative. The CDR3 DNA reads TGTGCCAGCAGCCTGGGCCCCAGACAACAAGCTGCCCAGTACTTC. It encodes CASSLGPRQQAAQYF.